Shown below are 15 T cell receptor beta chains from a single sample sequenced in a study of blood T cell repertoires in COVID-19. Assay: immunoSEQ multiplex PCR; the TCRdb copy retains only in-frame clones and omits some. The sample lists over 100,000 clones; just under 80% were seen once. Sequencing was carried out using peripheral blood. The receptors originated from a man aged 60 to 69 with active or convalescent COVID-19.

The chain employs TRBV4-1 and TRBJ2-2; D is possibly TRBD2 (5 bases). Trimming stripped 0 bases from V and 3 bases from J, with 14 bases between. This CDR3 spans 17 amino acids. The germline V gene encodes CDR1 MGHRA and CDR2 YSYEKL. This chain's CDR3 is CASSQDRTSPYTGELFF. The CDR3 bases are TGCGCCAGCAGCCAAGATAGGACTTCCCCCTACACCGGGGAGCTGTTTTTT.

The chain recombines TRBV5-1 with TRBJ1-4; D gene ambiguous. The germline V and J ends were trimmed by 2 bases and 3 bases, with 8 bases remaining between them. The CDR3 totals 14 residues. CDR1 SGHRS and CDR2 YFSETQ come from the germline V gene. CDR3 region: CASSFDGANEKLFF. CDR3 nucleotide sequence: TGCGCCAGCAGCTTTGACGGGGCTAATGAAAAACTGTTTTTT.

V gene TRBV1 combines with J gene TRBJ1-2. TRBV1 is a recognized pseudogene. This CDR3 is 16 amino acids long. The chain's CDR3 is CTSSQDMKEGNYGYTF. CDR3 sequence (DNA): TGCACCAGCAGCCAAGATATGAAGGAGGGGAACTATGGCTACACCTTC.

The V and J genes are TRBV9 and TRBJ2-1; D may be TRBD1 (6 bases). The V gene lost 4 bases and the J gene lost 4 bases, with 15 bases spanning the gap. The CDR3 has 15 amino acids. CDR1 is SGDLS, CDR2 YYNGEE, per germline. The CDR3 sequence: CASSPDGTRYNEQFF. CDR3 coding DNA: TGTGCCAGCAGCCCAGATGGGACAAGATACAATGAGCAGTTCTTC.

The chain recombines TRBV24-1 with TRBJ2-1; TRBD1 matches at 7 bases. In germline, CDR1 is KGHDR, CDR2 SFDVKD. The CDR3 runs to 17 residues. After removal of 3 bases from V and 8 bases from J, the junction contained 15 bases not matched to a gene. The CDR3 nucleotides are TGTGCCACCAGTGATCCGACAGGGAAGTCCAACGAGGATGAGCAGTTCTTC. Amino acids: CATSDPTGKSNEDEQFF.

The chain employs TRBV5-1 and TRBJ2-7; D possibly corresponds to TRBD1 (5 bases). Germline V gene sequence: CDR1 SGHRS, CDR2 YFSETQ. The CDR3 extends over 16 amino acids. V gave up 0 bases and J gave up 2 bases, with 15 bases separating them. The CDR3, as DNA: TGCGCCAGCAGCTTGGCGTTGGACCCCAGGGCCTACGAGCAGTACTTC. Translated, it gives CASSLALDPRAYEQYF. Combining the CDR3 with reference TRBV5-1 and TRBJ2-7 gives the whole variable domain KAGVTQTPRYLIKTRGQQVTLSCSPISGHRSVSWYQQTPGQGLQFLFEYFSETQRNKGNFPGRFSGRQFSNSRSEMNVSTLELGDSALYLCASSLALDPRAYEQYFGPGTRLTVT.

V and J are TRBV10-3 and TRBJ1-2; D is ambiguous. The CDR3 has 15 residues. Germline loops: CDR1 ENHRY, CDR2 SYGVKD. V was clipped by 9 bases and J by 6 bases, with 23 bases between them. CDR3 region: CAIWSDRREVNGYTF. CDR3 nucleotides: TGTGCCATATGGTCGGATCGGCGCGAGGTGAATGGCTACACCTTC.

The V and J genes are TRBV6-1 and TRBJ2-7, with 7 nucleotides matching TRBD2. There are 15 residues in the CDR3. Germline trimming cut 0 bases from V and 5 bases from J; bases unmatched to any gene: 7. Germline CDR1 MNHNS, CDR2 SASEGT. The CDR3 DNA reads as TGTGCCAGCAGTGAAGCGTCGGGAGGTAGCGACGAGCAGTACTTC. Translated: CASSEASGGSDEQYF.

Here the CDR3 reads CATSTDRNTEAFF. Written as DNA, the CDR3 is TGTGCCACCAGTACAGACAGGAACACTGAAGCTTTCTTT. The rearrangement joins TRBV15 to TRBJ1-1; maybe TRBD1 (5 bases). The germline V gene encodes CDR1 LNHNV and CDR2 YYDKDF (reference sequence). The CDR3 has 13 residues. The V gene lost 6 bases and the J gene lost 1 base, with 9 bases spanning the gap.

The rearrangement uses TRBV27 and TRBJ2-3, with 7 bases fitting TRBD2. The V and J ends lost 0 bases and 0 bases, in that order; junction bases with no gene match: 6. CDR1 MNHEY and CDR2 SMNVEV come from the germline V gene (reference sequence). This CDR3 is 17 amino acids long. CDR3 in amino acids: CASSLSPGLGSTDTQYF. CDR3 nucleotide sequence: TGTGCCAGCAGTTTATCACCTGGACTAGGAAGCACAGATACGCAGTATTTT.

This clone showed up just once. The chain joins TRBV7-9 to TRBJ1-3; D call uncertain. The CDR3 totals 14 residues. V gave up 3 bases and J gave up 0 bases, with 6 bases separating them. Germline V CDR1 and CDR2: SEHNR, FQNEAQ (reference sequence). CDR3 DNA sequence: TGTGCCAGCAGCTTCACGGGCTCTGGAAACACCATATATTTT. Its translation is CASSFTGSGNTIYF.

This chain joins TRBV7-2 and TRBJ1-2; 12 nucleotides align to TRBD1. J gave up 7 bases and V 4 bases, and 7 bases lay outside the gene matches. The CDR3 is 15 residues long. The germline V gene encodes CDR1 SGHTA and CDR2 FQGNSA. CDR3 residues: CASSSPGQGAGGYTF. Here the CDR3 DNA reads TGTGCCAGCAGCTCTCCGGGACAGGGGGCCGGTGGCTACACCTTC.

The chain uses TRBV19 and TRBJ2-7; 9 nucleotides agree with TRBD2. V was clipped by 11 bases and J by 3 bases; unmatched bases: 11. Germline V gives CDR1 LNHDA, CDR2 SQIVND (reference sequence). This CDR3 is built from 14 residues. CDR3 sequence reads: CAEAQGLADYEQYF. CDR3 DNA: TGTGCCGAAGCCCAGGGACTAGCAGACTACGAGCAGTACTTC.

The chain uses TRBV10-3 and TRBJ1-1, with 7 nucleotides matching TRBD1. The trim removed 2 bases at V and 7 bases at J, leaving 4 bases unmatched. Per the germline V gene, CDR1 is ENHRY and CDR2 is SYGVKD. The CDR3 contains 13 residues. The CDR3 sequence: CAISETRDSEAFF. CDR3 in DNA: TGTGCCATCAGTGAGACCCGGGACAGTGAAGCTTTCTTT.

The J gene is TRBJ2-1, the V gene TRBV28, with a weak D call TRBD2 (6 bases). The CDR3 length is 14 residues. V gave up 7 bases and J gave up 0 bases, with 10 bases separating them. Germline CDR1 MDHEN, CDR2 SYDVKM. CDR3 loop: CASIGGSSYNEQFF. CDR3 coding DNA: TGTGCCAGCATCGGGGGAAGCTCCTACAATGAGCAGTTCTTC.